Listed below are T cell receptor beta chains from one sample, sequenced in a study of T cells in Graves' hyperthyroidism and ophthalmopathy. One entry per CDR3 protein results from TCRdb running MiXCR on the multiplex PCR reads. Counted here are about 530,000 distinct CDR3 sequences, about a sixth occurring once; the ten biggest clones make up 17%. Sequenced: blood. The origin of the receptors is a woman under 30 with Graves' ophthalmopathy. The CDR3 runs from the conserved cysteine through the conserved F or W. The order of the fields is clone size, J gene, D gene, V gene, CDR3 protein, CDR3 DNA. D genes are given only for firm matches. Clone sizes are given selectively: once, few, many, or a class where the clone is expanded.

clone size: many; J gene: TRBJ2-7; D gene: TRBD1; V gene: TRBV29-1; CDR3 protein: CSGWDSSYEQYF; CDR3 DNA: TGCAGCGGCTGGGACAGCAGTTACGAGCAGTACTTC
clone size: -; J gene: TRBJ2-5; D gene: -; V gene: TRBV27; CDR3 protein: CASKTSTQTQYF; CDR3 DNA: TGTGCCAGCAAAACTAGCACCCAGACCCAGTACTTC
clone size: -; J gene: TRBJ2-2; D gene: -; V gene: TRBV20-1; CDR3 protein: CSATDVRTGELFF; CDR3 DNA: TGCAGTGCTACGGACGTTCGGACCGGGGAGCTGTTTTTT
clone size: many; J gene: TRBJ1-1; D gene: -; V gene: TRBV3-1; CDR3 protein: CASSLTGSKVNTEAFF; CDR3 DNA: TGTGCCAGCAGCCTTACAGGATCCAAGGTGAACACTGAAGCTTTCTTT
clone size: -; J gene: TRBJ2-3; D gene: TRBD2; V gene: TRBV20-1; CDR3 protein: CSAPSGRTDTQYF; CDR3 DNA: TGCAGTGCTCCTAGCGGGAGGACAGATACGCAGTATTTT
clone size: few; J gene: TRBJ2-7; D gene: -; V gene: TRBV27; CDR3 protein: CASGLLDRLTYEQYF; CDR3 DNA: TGTGCCAGCGGACTACTAGACAGGCTGACCTACGAGCAGTACTTC
clone size: -; J gene: TRBJ1-1; D gene: -; V gene: TRBV9; CDR3 protein: CASSGDNFPEAFF; CDR3 DNA: TGTGCCAGCAGCGGGGACAATTTTCCTGAAGCTTTCTTT
clone size: many; J gene: TRBJ2-1; D gene: TRBD2; V gene: TRBV12-3/TRBV12-4; CDR3 protein: CATRQLATNNEQFF; CDR3 DNA: TGTGCCACCCGACAACTAGCGACGAACAATGAGCAGTTCTTC
clone size: many; J gene: TRBJ2-3; D gene: TRBD2; V gene: TRBV6-1; CDR3 protein: CASSGSSGGADTQYF; CDR3 DNA: TGTGCCAGCAGTGGCTCAAGCGGGGGGGCAGATACGCAGTATTTT
clone size: -; J gene: TRBJ2-1; D gene: -; V gene: TRBV14; CDR3 protein: CASSQGGNRINEQFF; CDR3 DNA: TGTGCCAGCAGCCAAGGGGGCAATAGGATCAATGAGCAGTTCTTC
clone size: many; J gene: TRBJ2-3; D gene: TRBD1; V gene: TRBV30; CDR3 protein: CARTGGFTDTQYF; CDR3 DNA: TGTGCCAGGACAGGGGGTTTCACAGATACGCAGTATTTT
clone size: many; J gene: TRBJ1-3; D gene: -; V gene: TRBV5-1; CDR3 protein: CASSFSRDSNTIYF; CDR3 DNA: TGCGCCAGCAGCTTTAGCAGGGATAGCAACACCATATATTTT
clone size: -; J gene: TRBJ2-2; D gene: TRBD2; V gene: TRBV27; CDR3 protein: CASSLVAGGPGELFF; CDR3 DNA: TGTGCCAGCAGTTTAGTGGCGGGAGGGCCCGGGGAGCTGTTTTTT
clone size: -; J gene: TRBJ2-5; D gene: TRBD2; V gene: TRBV20-1; CDR3 protein: CSARISGGALETQYF; CDR3 DNA: TGCAGTGCAAGGATTAGCGGGGGGGCCTTGGAGACCCAGTACTTC
clone size: many; J gene: TRBJ2-1; D gene: TRBD2; V gene: TRBV28; CDR3 protein: CASSLSWTSGYNEQFF; CDR3 DNA: TGTGCCAGCAGTTTGTCTTGGACTAGCGGGTACAATGAGCAGTTCTTC
clone size: -; J gene: TRBJ1-6; D gene: -; V gene: TRBV6-2/TRBV6-3; CDR3 protein: CASSYGYGNSPLHF; CDR3 DNA: TGTGCCAGCAGTTACGGTTATGGGAATTCACCCCTCCACTTT
clone size: many; J gene: TRBJ1-1; D gene: -; V gene: TRBV6-2/TRBV6-3; CDR3 protein: CASSYWAPDTEAFF; CDR3 DNA: TGTGCCAGCAGTTATTGGGCACCGGACACTGAAGCTTTCTTT
clone size: many; J gene: TRBJ1-2; D gene: -; V gene: TRBV30; CDR3 protein: CAWSPRPNYGYTF; CDR3 DNA: TGTGCCTGGAGTCCTAGACCTAACTATGGCTACACCTTC
clone size: -; J gene: TRBJ1-2; D gene: -; V gene: TRBV4-1; CDR3 protein: CASSPTSDRRGYTF; CDR3 DNA: TGTGCCAGCAGCCCGACATCGGACCGGCGTGGCTACACCTTC
clone size: many; J gene: TRBJ2-7; D gene: -; V gene: TRBV4-1; CDR3 protein: CASSQEERVLYEQYF; CDR3 DNA: TGCGCCAGCAGCCAAGAGGAACGGGTTCTCTACGAGCAGTACTTC
clone size: many; J gene: TRBJ2-7; D gene: -; V gene: TRBV28; CDR3 protein: CASSFPNNDEQYF; CDR3 DNA: TGTGCCAGCAGTTTCCCTAACAACGACGAGCAGTACTTC
clone size: many; J gene: TRBJ1-4; D gene: -; V gene: TRBV2; CDR3 protein: CASRKREGGEKLFF; CDR3 DNA: TGTGCCAGCAGGAAGAGGGAGGGTGGAGAAAAACTGTTTTTT
clone size: -; J gene: TRBJ2-7; D gene: TRBD1; V gene: TRBV7-9; CDR3 protein: CASSSQGADEQYF; CDR3 DNA: TGTGCCAGCAGCTCCCAGGGGGCTGACGAGCAGTACTTC
clone size: many; J gene: TRBJ2-3; D gene: TRBD2; V gene: TRBV13; CDR3 protein: CASSIRLAGGSTDTQYF; CDR3 DNA: TGTGCCAGCAGCATCCGACTAGCGGGGGGCTCCACAGATACGCAGTATTTT
clone size: many; J gene: TRBJ1-1; D gene: TRBD1; V gene: TRBV6-1; CDR3 protein: CASGLPGQGGRDTEAFF; CDR3 DNA: TGTGCCAGCGGTCTCCCGGGACAGGGGGGGAGGGACACTGAAGCTTTCTTT
clone size: many; J gene: TRBJ1-1; D gene: TRBD1; V gene: TRBV7-9; CDR3 protein: CASSLVTGPPEAFF; CDR3 DNA: TGTGCCAGCAGCTTAGTGACAGGGCCTCCTGAAGCTTTCTTT
clone size: many; J gene: TRBJ2-5; D gene: -; V gene: TRBV20-1; CDR3 protein: CSGVEGSQETQYF; CDR3 DNA: TGCAGTGGCGTGGAGGGGTCCCAAGAGACCCAGTACTTC
clone size: -; J gene: TRBJ2-2; D gene: -; V gene: TRBV5-1; CDR3 protein: CASSRTLVGGFTGELFF; CDR3 DNA: TGTGCCAGCAGCCGAACTTTAGTGGGGGGTTTCACCGGGGAGCTGTTTTTT
clone size: few; J gene: TRBJ1-5; D gene: -; V gene: TRBV15; CDR3 protein: CATSSWAGDQPQHF; CDR3 DNA: TGTGCCACCAGCAGTTGGGCAGGGGATCAGCCCCAGCATTTT
clone size: -; J gene: TRBJ2-5; D gene: TRBD1; V gene: TRBV2; CDR3 protein: CASRIQGAQETQYF; CDR3 DNA: TGTGCCAGCAGGATTCAGGGGGCCCAAGAGACCCAGTACTTC
clone size: many; J gene: TRBJ1-2; D gene: TRBD1; V gene: TRBV6-6; CDR3 protein: CASSYEGANYGYTF; CDR3 DNA: TGTGCCAGCAGTTACGAGGGGGCGAACTATGGCTACACCTTC
clone size: many; J gene: TRBJ2-5; D gene: TRBD2; V gene: TRBV6-1; CDR3 protein: CASSELAGNQETQYF; CDR3 DNA: TGTGCCAGCAGTGAACTAGCGGGAAACCAAGAGACCCAGTACTTC
clone size: few; J gene: TRBJ2-7; D gene: TRBD2; V gene: TRBV6-1; CDR3 protein: CASSEASGGAYEQYF; CDR3 DNA: TGTGCCAGCAGTGAAGCTAGCGGGGGGGCCTACGAGCAGTACTTC
clone size: many; J gene: TRBJ1-1; D gene: -; V gene: TRBV20-1; CDR3 protein: CSARSFTNTEAFF; CDR3 DNA: TGCAGTGCTAGAAGCTTTACGAACACTGAAGCTTTCTTT
clone size: -; J gene: TRBJ2-1; D gene: -; V gene: TRBV19; CDR3 protein: CASRVAGSYNEQFF; CDR3 DNA: TGTGCCAGTAGAGTAGCCGGCTCCTACAATGAGCAGTTCTTC
clone size: few; J gene: TRBJ2-2; D gene: -; V gene: TRBV7-9; CDR3 protein: CASTDQNTGELFF; CDR3 DNA: TGTGCCAGTACGGACCAGAACACCGGGGAGCTGTTTTTT
clone size: many; J gene: TRBJ1-5; D gene: TRBD1; V gene: TRBV20-1; CDR3 protein: CSAKEAGTGGFNQPQHF; CDR3 DNA: TGCAGTGCGAAAGAAGCCGGGACAGGGGGCTTCAATCAGCCCCAGCATTTT
clone size: once; J gene: TRBJ1-5; D gene: -; V gene: TRBV6-1; CDR3 protein: CASNLDRIGSNQPQHF; CDR3 DNA: TGTGCCAGCAACTTGGACCGAATAGGAAGCAATCAGCCCCAGCATTTT
clone size: many; J gene: TRBJ1-1; D gene: -; V gene: TRBV6-1; CDR3 protein: CASRAGGAMNTEAFF; CDR3 DNA: TGTGCCAGCAGGGCGGGGGGGGCAATGAACACTGAAGCTTTCTTT
clone size: few; J gene: TRBJ2-1; D gene: TRBD2; V gene: TRBV9; CDR3 protein: CASSHGLGSGSNYNEQFF; CDR3 DNA: TGTGCCAGCAGCCATGGTCTGGGTAGCGGGAGTAATTACAATGAGCAGTTCTTC
clone size: few; J gene: TRBJ1-6; D gene: -; V gene: TRBV13; CDR3 protein: CASSPETGDYNSPLHF; CDR3 DNA: TGTGCCAGCAGCCCCGAGACAGGAGACTATAATTCACCCCTCCACTTT
clone size: -; J gene: TRBJ1-1; D gene: TRBD1; V gene: TRBV4-3; CDR3 protein: CASSPGTGATEAFF; CDR3 DNA: TGCGCCAGCAGCCCCGGGACAGGGGCCACTGAAGCTTTCTTT
clone size: many; J gene: TRBJ1-2; D gene: -; V gene: TRBV13; CDR3 protein: CASSLGGADGYTF; CDR3 DNA: TGTGCCAGCAGCTTAGGCGGTGCGGATGGCTACACCTTC
clone size: many; J gene: TRBJ1-1; D gene: TRBD1; V gene: TRBV28; CDR3 protein: CASSSGGQGVDTEAFF; CDR3 DNA: TGTGCCAGCAGTTCCGGGGGACAGGGGGTGGACACTGAAGCTTTCTTT
clone size: -; J gene: TRBJ1-2; D gene: TRBD1; V gene: TRBV12-3/TRBV12-4; CDR3 protein: CASNWGQAYGYTF; CDR3 DNA: TGTGCCAGCAATTGGGGACAGGCGTATGGCTACACCTTC
clone size: -; J gene: TRBJ2-2; D gene: -; V gene: TRBV7-2; CDR3 protein: CASSPARGTGELFF; CDR3 DNA: TGTGCCAGCAGCCCTGCCCGGGGGACCGGGGAGCTGTTTTTT
clone size: many; J gene: TRBJ1-1; D gene: TRBD1; V gene: TRBV7-9; CDR3 protein: CASSLADRGPEAFF; CDR3 DNA: TGTGCCAGCAGCTTAGCGGACAGGGGCCCTGAAGCTTTCTTT
clone size: -; J gene: TRBJ2-2; D gene: TRBD1; V gene: TRBV27; CDR3 protein: CASRDRDSNTGELFF; CDR3 DNA: TGTGCCAGCAGGGACCGGGACAGCAACACCGGGGAGCTGTTTTTT
clone size: many; J gene: TRBJ2-7; D gene: TRBD2; V gene: TRBV20-1; CDR3 protein: CSSSGGSYEQYF; CDR3 DNA: TGCAGCTCTAGCGGGGGGTCCTACGAGCAGTACTTC
clone size: -; J gene: TRBJ2-3; D gene: -; V gene: TRBV28; CDR3 protein: CASRQPGRAQYF; CDR3 DNA: TGTGCCAGCAGACAACCGGGTAGGGCGCAGTATTTT
clone size: many; J gene: TRBJ2-1; D gene: TRBD2; V gene: TRBV7-2; CDR3 protein: CASSLEASGMDNEQFF; CDR3 DNA: TGTGCCAGCAGCTTAGAGGCTAGCGGGATGGACAATGAGCAGTTCTTC
clone size: -; J gene: TRBJ2-7; D gene: -; V gene: TRBV9; CDR3 protein: CASSVGGDLSYEQYF; CDR3 DNA: TGTGCCAGCAGCGTAGGTGGGGACCTCTCCTACGAGCAGTACTTC
clone size: few; J gene: TRBJ2-1; D gene: -; V gene: TRBV29-1; CDR3 protein: CSVDLWGGANWNEQFF; CDR3 DNA: TGCAGCGTCGACTTATGGGGGGGCGCGAACTGGAATGAGCAGTTCTTC
clone size: many; J gene: TRBJ1-2; D gene: TRBD1; V gene: TRBV20-1; CDR3 protein: CSAREGASGYTF; CDR3 DNA: TGCAGTGCTAGGGAGGGGGCAAGTGGCTACACCTTC
clone size: many; J gene: TRBJ1-2; D gene: -; V gene: TRBV14; CDR3 protein: CASSPPTGFAYGYTF; CDR3 DNA: TGTGCCAGCAGCCCTCCTACGGGGTTCGCCTATGGCTACACCTTC